A selection of T cell receptor beta chains follows, all from one sample in a study of blood T cell repertoires in COVID-19. The data were produced by immunoSEQ multiplex PCR, yet TCRdb's version contains in-frame clones alone and is incomplete. The sample has under 150,000 clones; 75% to 90% are singletons. The sample comprised PBMCs or T cells enriched from blood (not recorded which). All receptors derive from a woman aged 45 to 65 who had recovered from COVID-19. CDR3s include the opening cysteine and the closing phenylalanine or tryptophan. A D gene is named only where the DNA matches it firmly. Clone size, where shown, is once, few, many, or a class for clones that have expanded.

TRBV15	TRBJ2-7	NA	TRBD1	CATSRDGTGDYEQYF	TGTGCCACCAGCAGAGACGGGACAGGGGATTACGAGCAGTACTTC
TRBV4-1	TRBJ2-7	NA	NA	CASSQEGLRPSSYEQYF	TGCGCCAGCAGCCAAGAGGGCCTCCGGCCGAGCTCCTACGAGCAGTACTTC
TRBV19	TRBJ2-2	NA	TRBD1	CASRQTGSAGELFF	TGTGCCAGTCGCCAGACAGGGTCCGCCGGGGAGCTGTTTTTT
TRBV5-4	TRBJ1-6	NA	TRBD1	CASSQGGWNSPLHF	TGTGCCAGCAGCCAGGGGGGATGGAATTCACCCCTCCACTTT
TRBV5-3	TRBJ1-5	NA	NA	CARSQDSHDQPQHF	TGTGCCAGAAGCCAGGACAGCCACGATCAGCCCCAGCATTTT
TRBV6-2/TRBV6-3	TRBJ2-7	once	NA	CASSPTRGGYEQYF	TGTGCCAGCAGCCCTACTAGGGGGGGCTACGAGCAGTACTTC
TRBV7-2	TRBJ2-1	NA	TRBD2	CASSLSAGAYNEQFF	TGTGCCAGCAGCTTATCAGCGGGGGCATACAATGAGCAGTTCTTC
TRBV10-3	TRBJ1-2	NA	TRBD1	CAISEAGQGTYGYTF	TGTGCCATCAGTGAAGCGGGACAGGGAACCTATGGCTACACCTTC
TRBV9	TRBJ2-3	NA	NA	CASSVGGYPDTQYF	TGTGCCAGCAGCGTCGGCGGGTACCCAGATACGCAGTATTTT
TRBV5-5	TRBJ2-7	NA	TRBD1	CASSLGGTVSYEQYF	TGTGCCAGCAGCTTGGGGGGGACAGTCTCCTACGAGCAGTACTTC
TRBV5-6	TRBJ1-4	once	NA	CASSLNSHEKLFF	TGTGCCAGCAGCTTGAACAGCCATGAAAAACTGTTTTTT
TRBV10-1	TRBJ2-2	few	TRBD1	CASSEGTGYTGELFF	TGCGCCAGCAGTGAAGGGACAGGGTATACCGGGGAGCTGTTTTTT
TRBV7-8	TRBJ2-5	few	NA	CASSLQTGTQETQYF	TGTGCCAGCAGCCTCCAAACAGGGACCCAAGAGACCCAGTACTTC
TRBV5-4	TRBJ1-4	NA	NA	CASSLGSGRKLFF	TGTGCCAGCAGCTTGGGCTCAGGGCGAAAACTGTTTTTT
TRBV4-3	TRBJ2-7	NA	TRBD2	CASSQDRAGRMYEQYF	TGCGCCAGCAGCCAAGATCGAGCGGGGCGAATGTACGAGCAGTACTTC
TRBV23-1	TRBJ1-1	NA	NA	CASRRKDRNTEAFF	TGCGCCAGCCGTCGGAAGGACAGGAACACTGAAGCTTTCTTT
TRBV7-9	TRBJ1-6	NA	NA	CASSLAQGRYNSPLHF	TGTGCCAGCAGCTTAGCACAGGGTCGATATAATTCACCCCTCCACTTT
TRBV11-2	TRBJ1-3	NA	TRBD1	CASSLSGQLGNTIYF	TGTGCCAGCAGCCTATCGGGACAGCTTGGAAACACCATATATTTT
TRBV6-5	TRBJ2-7	once	NA	CASSYGQATYEQYF	TGTGCCAGCAGTTACGGGCAGGCCACCTACGAGCAGTACTTC
TRBV4-1	TRBJ1-6	NA	NA	CASSHPIGDINNSPLHF	TGCGCCAGCAGCCACCCAATAGGGGACATAAATAATTCACCCCTCCACTTT
TRBV5-8	TRBJ2-4	once	TRBD1	CASSSGQLNIQYF	TGTGCCAGCAGCTCGGGACAGCTAAACATTCAGTACTTC
TRBV3-1/TRBV3-2	TRBJ2-5	NA	TRBD2	CASSPPSGEETQYF	TGTGCCAGCAGCCCACCTAGCGGCGAAGAGACCCAGTACTTC
TRBV7-9	TRBJ1-1	NA	NA	CASSYTGFGTIYTEAFF	TGTGCCAGCAGCTACACAGGGTTTGGAACTATTTACACTGAAGCTTTCTTT
TRBV4-3	TRBJ2-7	NA	TRBD1	CASSQGSDRDGAEQYF	TGCGCCAGCAGCCAAGGCTCGGACAGGGATGGCGCCGAGCAGTACTTC
TRBV6-4	TRBJ1-6	NA	NA	CASSREGSYNSPLHF	TGTGCCAGCAGCCGTGAGGGCTCCTATAATTCACCCCTCCACTTT
TRBV27	TRBJ1-2	NA	NA	CASSKGVEGYTF	TGTGCCAGCAGTAAGGGGGTAGAGGGCTACACCTTC
TRBV7-2	TRBJ1-1	NA	TRBD1	CASSIEWDRLNTEAFF	TGTGCCAGCAGCATAGAATGGGACAGACTGAACACTGAAGCTTTCTTT
TRBV27	TRBJ2-5	NA	TRBD2	CASSLPAAGGTQYF	TGTGCCAGCAGTCTCCCGGCAGCGGGGGGGACCCAGTACTTC
TRBV3-1/TRBV3-2	TRBJ1-2	NA	NA	CASSQASVRGYTF	TGTGCCAGCAGCCAAGCGTCCGTCCGGGGCTACACCTTC
TRBV19	TRBJ1-2	NA	NA	CASRDAGTPYYGYTF	TGTGCCAGTAGAGATGCCGGGACACCTTACTATGGCTACACCTTC
TRBV5-8	TRBJ1-5	NA	TRBD1	CASSYTEGALNQPQHF	TGTGCCAGCAGTTATACTGAGGGGGCTCTGAATCAGCCCCAGCATTTT
TRBV5-6	TRBJ2-5	few	NA	CASSLGPLAHQETQYF	TGTGCCAGCAGCTTGGGTCCTCTAGCGCACCAAGAGACCCAGTACTTC
TRBV28	TRBJ2-3	few	NA	CASSFAGNRGTDTQYF	TGTGCCAGCAGTTTCGCAGGGAATAGGGGCACAGATACGCAGTATTTT
TRBV4-1	TRBJ1-5	NA	NA	CASSQYGPRQDYSNQPQHF	TGCGCCAGCAGCCAATATGGACCTAGGCAAGACTATAGCAATCAGCCCCAGCATTTT
TRBV20-1	TRBJ2-2	once	NA	CSASDYGELFF	TGCAGTGCTAGTGACTATGGGGAGCTGTTTTTT
TRBV3-1/TRBV3-2	TRBJ2-7	NA	TRBD2	CASSLRGGREQYF	TGTGCCAGCAGCCTGCGGGGGGGCAGGGAGCAGTACTTC
TRBV2	TRBJ2-5	NA	NA	CASSEAQGQETQYF	TGTGCCAGCAGTGAAGCCCAGGGGCAAGAGACCCAGTACTTC
TRBV10-1	TRBJ2-5	NA	NA	CASSSTLEGETQYF	TGCGCCAGCAGTTCCACCCTCGAGGGAGAGACCCAGTACTTC
TRBV9	TRBJ1-1	NA	NA	CASSVSPGSGTEAFF	TGTGCCAGCAGCGTATCCCCGGGTTCGGGCACTGAAGCTTTCTTT
TRBV9	TRBJ1-6	NA	NA	CASSVEGAYNSPLHF	TGTGCCAGCAGCGTAGAAGGGGCCTATAATTCACCCCTCCACTTT
TRBV20-1	TRBJ2-5	once	NA	CSASGEETQYF	TGCAGTGCTAGCGGGGAAGAGACCCAGTACTTC
TRBV5-1	TRBJ2-7	NA	NA	CASTPGPGSYEQYF	TGCGCCAGCACCCCCGGGCCGGGGTCCTACGAGCAGTACTTC
TRBV14	TRBJ2-7	NA	TRBD1	CASSLRGQGSYEQYF	TGTGCCAGCAGCCTTCGAGGACAGGGTAGTTACGAGCAGTACTTC
TRBV5-1	TRBJ2-3	NA	NA	CASSLEVTPGTDTQYF	TGCGCCAGCAGCTTGGAGGTGACACCAGGGACAGATACGCAGTATTTT
TRBV7-9	TRBJ1-4	NA	NA	CASSLGAGTNEKLFF	TGTGCCAGCAGCTTGGGGGCAGGAACTAATGAAAAACTGTTTTTT
TRBV2	TRBJ1-2	once	TRBD1	CASSRQGTYGYTF	TGTGCCAGCAGCCGACAGGGAACCTATGGCTACACCTTC
TRBV5-1	TRBJ2-5	NA	NA	CASQHRGPRGETQYF	TGCGCCAGCCAGCATCGGGGACCGAGGGGGGAGACCCAGTACTTC
TRBV27	TRBJ2-7	NA	TRBD1	CASGDRLREQYF	TGTGCCAGCGGGGACAGGCTAAGAGAGCAGTACTTC